The 18 T cell receptor beta chains in this list originate from one sample, sequenced in a study of T cell repertoires in ileal Crohn's disease. Some clones are missing from TCRdb's copy, which holds only in-frame ones; the method was immunoSEQ multiplex PCR. The sample records about 4,700 clones, around four fifths being singletons. The sample consisted of ileal tissue. These receptors all come from an adult with Crohn's disease.

This chain joins TRBV15 and TRBJ1-3; D remains unclear. CDR1 and CDR2 from the germline V gene are LNHNV and YYDKDF (reference sequence). Trimming cost V 0 bases and J 9 bases, with 9 bases left between them. CDR3 length equals 13 residues. This CDR3 reads CATSREPRGTIYF. CDR3 in DNA: TGTGCCACCAGCAGAGAACCCCGGGGCACCATATATTTT.

This clone was seen a few times. This chain connects TRBV6-1 to TRBJ2-3; D might be TRBD2 (6 bases). The CDR3 consists of 15 residues. The V gene lost 5 bases and the J gene lost 7 bases, with 19 bases spanning the gap. Germline V gene data show CDR1 as MNHNS and CDR2 as SASEGT. The CDR3 sequence is CASSPTPTGGNTQYF. The CDR3 nucleotides read TGTGCCAGCAGTCCAACTCCCACCGGGGGTAATACGCAGTATTTT.

The V gene is TRBV5-1, the J gene TRBJ2-1; 7 bases line up with TRBD1. V shed 4 bases and J 6 bases; nucleotides not matched to a gene: 7. Germline V gene lookup returns CDR1 SGHRS and CDR2 YFSETQ. The CDR3 has 14 amino acids. The CDR3 sequence: CASSLQGPINEQFF. The CDR3 nucleotides are TGCGCCAGCAGCCTACAGGGGCCGATCAATGAGCAGTTCTTC.

This clone was found a few times. The V gene is TRBV7-9, the J gene TRBJ2-3, with D possibly TRBD1 on 5 matching bases. The CDR3 totals 15 residues. The V and J ends lost 3 bases and 4 bases respectively, with 14 bases between them. Germline V lookup: CDR1 SEHNR, CDR2 FQNEAQ (reference sequence). The DNA for the CDR3 is TGTGCCAGCAGCTTTCAGGGAAGTGGGGCAGATACGCAGTATTTT. Amino acid sequence: CASSFQGSGADTQYF. The full variable domain, with the rest looked up from reference TRBV7-9 and TRBJ2-3, is DTGVSQNPRHKITKRGQNVTFRCDPISEHNRLYWYRQTLGQGPEFLTYFQNEAQLEKSRLLSDRFSAERPKGSFSTLEIQRTEQGDSAMYLCASSFQGSGADTQYFGPGTRLTVL.

This rearrangement joins TRBV5-5 to TRBJ2-7; TRBD1 might be the D (5 bases). The length of the CDR3 is 13 residues. V lost 2 bases and J 5 bases, leaving 11 bases between the germline ends. Germline CDR1 is SGHKS and CDR2 is YYEKEE (reference sequence). For the CDR3, the DNA is TGTGCCAGCAGCTTACAGGTTAGCCACGAGCAGTACTTC. Protein: CASSLQVSHEQYF.

This chain joins TRBV6-5 and TRBJ2-3, with D possibly matching TRBD1 (5 bases). V shed 4 bases and J shed 4 bases, with 18 bases lying between them. Germline V gene sequence: CDR1 MNHEY, CDR2 SVGAGI. This CDR3 is built from 16 residues. For the CDR3, the DNA is TGTGCCAGCAGTTTCCTCCAGGGTGGGATGGCAGATACGCAGTATTTT. This translates into CASSFLQGGMADTQYF.

This rearrangement joins TRBV11-2 to TRBJ2-7; D is undetermined. This CDR3 region has 15 residues. CDR1 is SGHAT, CDR2 FQNNGV, per germline. With 0 bases removed from V and 4 bases from J, the gap between germline ends came to 13 bases. CDR3 in amino acids: CASSLDLVFGYEQYF. In nucleotides, the CDR3 is TGTGCCAGCAGCTTAGATCTAGTCTTCGGGTACGAGCAGTACTTC.

This clone came up once. The chain is built from TRBV6-5 and TRBJ1-2, with 7 bases that match TRBD1. V was pared by 0 bases and J by 7 bases, with 11 bases of the junction left unmatched. The CDR3 contains 16 residues. CDR1 is MNHEY, CDR2 SVGAGI, per germline. CDR3 region: CASSYSKTGTSAGYTF. The CDR3 nucleotides are TGTGCCAGCAGTTACTCCAAGACAGGGACCTCTGCTGGCTACACCTTC.

The rearrangement joins TRBV6-5 to TRBJ1-2; the D gene is possibly TRBD1 (6 bases). Germline V gene lookup returns CDR1 MNHEY and CDR2 SVGAGI. The CDR3 loop spans 15 amino acids. Deletions cut 2 bases from V and 7 bases from J, with 17 bases between. For the CDR3, the DNA is TGTGCCAGCAGTTACCGATTCACAGGGCGGTTTGGCTACACCTTC. It is translated as CASSYRFTGRFGYTF.

The chain joins TRBV2 to TRBJ2-3; the D gene is possibly TRBD1 (5 bases). The CDR3 has 12 residues. Germline V gene sequence: CDR1 SNHLY, CDR2 FYNNEI. V gave up 8 bases and J gave up 4 bases, with 10 bases separating them. The CDR3 nucleotides read TGTGCCAGCGGGGCAGTGTCAGATACGCAGTATTTT. Its protein is CASGAVSDTQYF.

A few counts support this clone. The rearrangement joins TRBV6-4 to TRBJ2-3, with 10 nucleotides matching TRBD1. This CDR3 contains 15 residues. Germline V CDR1 and CDR2: MRHNA, SNTAGT. V lost 5 bases to trimming and J lost 6 bases; unmatched junction nucleotides: 8. This chain's CDR3 is CASSRQGAPSDTQYF. The CDR3 DNA follows: TGTGCCAGCAGTAGACAGGGGGCCCCATCGGATACGCAGTATTTT.

The table lists this clone with a count of one. V usage is TRBV25-1 and J usage is TRBJ2-1, with 13 bases identical to TRBD2. This CDR3 spans 18 amino acids. Trimming cost V 3 bases and J 2 bases; bases outside gene matches: 7. In germline, CDR1 is MGHDK, CDR2 SYGVNS. The CDR3 DNA reads TGTGCCAGCAGTGATCCCGGACTAGCGGGGGAGACCTACAATGAGCAGTTCTTC. It codes for CASSDPGLAGETYNEQFF.

V is TRBV29-1 and J is TRBJ2-7; no clear D. Trimming left V 6 bases short and J 2 bases short, with 8 bases between. The germline CDR1 and CDR2 sequences are SQVTM and ANQGSEA. CDR3 size: 11 residues. DNA for the CDR3: TGCAGCGTGGCGGCAGCCTACGAGCAGTACTTC. This sequence encodes CSVAAAYEQYF.

This clone was detected once. V is TRBV6-1 and J is TRBJ2-3; 13 nucleotides align to TRBD2. CDR1 is MNHNS, CDR2 SASEGT, per germline. CDR3 length: 16 residues. With V trimmed by 4 bases and J by 2 bases, 3 bases remained unmatched. CDR3 nucleotide sequence: TGTGCCAGCAGTGGGGGACTAGCGGGGCTCACAGATACGCAGTATTTT. Its translation: CASSGGLAGLTDTQYF.

This chain joins TRBV30 and TRBJ1-5; weak D call: TRBD1 (5 bases). Looked up from germline, CDR1 is GTSNPN and CDR2 is SVGIG (reference sequence). This CDR3 is 13 amino acids long. Trimming pared 0 bases from V and 5 bases from J, leaving 8 bases between. Written as DNA, the CDR3 is TGTGCCTGGAGTGTGACAGTTCATCAGCCCCAGCATTTT. Protein product: CAWSVTVHQPQHF.

The rearrangement links TRBV5-1 to TRBJ1-4; unclear D gene. CDR3 length equals 15 residues. The V gene lost 0 bases and the J gene lost 8 bases, with 14 bases spanning the gap. Germline V CDR1 and CDR2: SGHRS, YFSETQ. CDR3: CASSLAERESEKLFF. The CDR3 nucleotides are TGCGCCAGCAGCTTGGCCGAAAGGGAGTCCGAAAAACTGTTTTTT.

This clone was found once. The rearrangement uses TRBV28 and TRBJ2-1; 7 bases map to TRBD1. Unmatched junction bases numbered 7, after V lost 6 bases and J lost 2 bases. Germline V gives CDR1 MDHEN, CDR2 SYDVKM. The CDR3 consists of 15 residues. The DNA of the CDR3 is TGTGCCAGCAGCCTCGGGACAGCTACCTACAATGAGCAGTTCTTC. Its protein is CASSLGTATYNEQFF.

This clone has just a few counts. The rearrangement links TRBV5-1 to TRBJ2-3; 8 positions match TRBD2. The J segment lost 4 bases and the V segment lost 2 bases, leaving 9 bases of the junction unmatched. Germline CDR1 and CDR2: SGHRS and YFSETQ. The CDR3 consists of 16 residues. For the CDR3, the DNA is TGCGCCAGCAGCTTAGTACTAGCGGCTAGCGCAGATACGCAGTATTTT. Its protein product is CASSLVLAASADTQYF.